The sequence of this T cell receptor (beta chain) was determined in a study of neurological immune-mediated disorders. There are many counts of this clonotype. Germline CDR1 SNHLY, CDR2 FYNNEI. V lost 7 bases to trimming and J lost 2 bases; unmatched junction nucleotides: 8. The CDR3 extends over 15 amino acids. Synthesis of cDNA was accomplished via 5'RACE employing 10-nucleotide random UMIs. Sequencing runs each yielded over 180 million TCR-beta sequences from 15-18 subjects. TCRdb itself ran the 5' RACE reads through MiXCR, one entry per CDR3 protein. The sample consists of under 85,000 distinct CDR3 sequences, under 13% of them appearing once.

The receptor's source is a man aged 40-55 years in good health. The chain is built from TRBV2 and TRBJ1-2, with TRBD1 matching 9 bases. Sequencing used PBMCs. The DNA for the CDR3 is TGTGCCAGCACGTTCTCCGGGACAGGGAACTATGGCTACACCTTC. It codes for CASTFSGTGNYGYTF.